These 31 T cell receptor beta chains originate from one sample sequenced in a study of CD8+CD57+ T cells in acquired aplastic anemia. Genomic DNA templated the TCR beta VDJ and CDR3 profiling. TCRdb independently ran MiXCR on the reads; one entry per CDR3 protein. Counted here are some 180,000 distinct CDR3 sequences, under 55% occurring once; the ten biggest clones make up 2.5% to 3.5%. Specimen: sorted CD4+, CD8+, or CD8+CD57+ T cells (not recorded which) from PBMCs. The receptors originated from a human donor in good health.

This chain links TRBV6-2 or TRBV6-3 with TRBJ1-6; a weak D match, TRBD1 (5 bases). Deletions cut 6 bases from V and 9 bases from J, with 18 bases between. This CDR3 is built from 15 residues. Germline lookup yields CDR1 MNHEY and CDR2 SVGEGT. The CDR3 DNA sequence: TGTGCCAGCAGCTCCGGGATGGGGGAAGGTTCACCCCTCCACTTT. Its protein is CASSSGMGEGSPLHF.

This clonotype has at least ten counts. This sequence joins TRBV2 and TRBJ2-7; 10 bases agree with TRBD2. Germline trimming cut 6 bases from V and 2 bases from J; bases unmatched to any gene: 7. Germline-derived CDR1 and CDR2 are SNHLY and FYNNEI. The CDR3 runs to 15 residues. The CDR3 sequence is CASSPGLAVTYEQYF. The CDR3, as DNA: TGTGCCAGCAGCCCTGGACTAGCGGTAACCTACGAGCAGTACTTC.

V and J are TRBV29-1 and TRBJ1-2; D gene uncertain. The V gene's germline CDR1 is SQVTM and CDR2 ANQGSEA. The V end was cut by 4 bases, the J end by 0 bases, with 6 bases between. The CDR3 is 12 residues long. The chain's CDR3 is CSVVGTNYGYTF. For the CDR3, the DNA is TGCAGCGTTGTGGGGACTAACTATGGCTACACCTTC.

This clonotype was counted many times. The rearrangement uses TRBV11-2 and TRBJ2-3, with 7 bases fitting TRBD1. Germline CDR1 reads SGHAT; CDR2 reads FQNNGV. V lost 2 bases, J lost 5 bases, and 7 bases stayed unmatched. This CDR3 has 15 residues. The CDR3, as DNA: TGTGCCAGCAGCTTAATAGAGGGGGCGATAGATACGCAGTATTTT. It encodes CASSLIEGAIDTQYF.

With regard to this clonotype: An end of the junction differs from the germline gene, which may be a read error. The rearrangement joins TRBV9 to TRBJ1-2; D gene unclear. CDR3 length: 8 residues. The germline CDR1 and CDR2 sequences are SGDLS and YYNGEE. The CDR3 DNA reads TGTGCCGGCAGCCCTTCAACCTTC. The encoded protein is CAGSPSTF.

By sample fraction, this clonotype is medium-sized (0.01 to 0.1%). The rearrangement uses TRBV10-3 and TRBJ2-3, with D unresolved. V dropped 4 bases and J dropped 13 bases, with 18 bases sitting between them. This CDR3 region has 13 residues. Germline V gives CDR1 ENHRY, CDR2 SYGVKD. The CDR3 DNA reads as TGTGCCATCAGTGCCCCTCTCTCCGCCGTTGAGTATTTT. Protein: CAISAPLSAVEYF.

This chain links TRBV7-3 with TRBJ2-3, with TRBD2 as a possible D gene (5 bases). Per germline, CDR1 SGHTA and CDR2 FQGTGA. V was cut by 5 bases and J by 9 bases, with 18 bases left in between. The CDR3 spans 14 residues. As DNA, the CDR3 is TGTGCCAGCAGCCCGCTAGGGATAGGAGGAACGCAGTATTTT. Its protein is CASSPLGIGGTQYF.

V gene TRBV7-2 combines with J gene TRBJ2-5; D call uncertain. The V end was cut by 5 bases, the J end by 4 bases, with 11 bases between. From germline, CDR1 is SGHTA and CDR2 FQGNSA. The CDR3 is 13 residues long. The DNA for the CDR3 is TGTGCCAGCAGCGCGTCGAGAGTAGAGACCCAGTACTTC. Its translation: CASSASRVETQYF.

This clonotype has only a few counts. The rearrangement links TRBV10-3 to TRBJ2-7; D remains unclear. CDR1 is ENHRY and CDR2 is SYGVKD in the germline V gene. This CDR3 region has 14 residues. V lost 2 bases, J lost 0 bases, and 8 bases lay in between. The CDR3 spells CAISEGASSYEQYF. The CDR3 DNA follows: TGTGCCATCAGTGAGGGTGCAAGCTCCTACGAGCAGTACTTC.

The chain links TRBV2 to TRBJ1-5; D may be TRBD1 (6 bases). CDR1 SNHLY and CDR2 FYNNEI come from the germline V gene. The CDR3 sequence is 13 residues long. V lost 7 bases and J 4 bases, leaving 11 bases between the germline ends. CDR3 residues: CASKRDNNQPQHF. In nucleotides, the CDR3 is TGTGCCAGCAAGAGGGACAATAATCAGCCCCAGCATTTT.

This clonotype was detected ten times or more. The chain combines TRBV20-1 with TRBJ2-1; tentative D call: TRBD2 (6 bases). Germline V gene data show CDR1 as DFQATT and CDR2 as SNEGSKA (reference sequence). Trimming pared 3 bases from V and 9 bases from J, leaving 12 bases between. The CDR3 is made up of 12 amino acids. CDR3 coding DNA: TGCAGTGCTAGGCCCGGGACTCCTGAGCAGTTCTTC. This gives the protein CSARPGTPEQFF.

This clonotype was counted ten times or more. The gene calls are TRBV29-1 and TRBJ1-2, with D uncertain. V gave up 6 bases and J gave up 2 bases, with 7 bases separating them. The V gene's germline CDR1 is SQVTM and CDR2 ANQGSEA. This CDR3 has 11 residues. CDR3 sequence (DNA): TGCAGCGTAGCTTACAACTATGGCTACACCTTC. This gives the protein CSVAYNYGYTF.

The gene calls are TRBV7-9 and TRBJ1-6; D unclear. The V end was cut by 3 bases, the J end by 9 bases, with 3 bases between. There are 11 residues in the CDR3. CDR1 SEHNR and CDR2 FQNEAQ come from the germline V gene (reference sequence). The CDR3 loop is CASSFSSPLHF. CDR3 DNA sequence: TGTGCCAGCAGCTTTAGTTCACCCCTCCACTTT. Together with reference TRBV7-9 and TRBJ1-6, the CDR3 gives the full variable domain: DTGVSQNPRHKITKRGQNVTFRCDPISEHNRLYWYRQTLGQGPEFLTYFQNEAQLEKSRLLSDRFSAERPKGSFSTLEIQRTEQGDSAMYLCASSFSSPLHFGNGTRLTVT.

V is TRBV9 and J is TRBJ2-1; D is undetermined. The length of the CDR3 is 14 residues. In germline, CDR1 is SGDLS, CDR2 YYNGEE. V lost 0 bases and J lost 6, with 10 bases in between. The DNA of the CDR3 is TGTGCCAGCAGCGTAGATTCTCCTCCCAATGAGCAGTTCTTC. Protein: CASSVDSPPNEQFF.

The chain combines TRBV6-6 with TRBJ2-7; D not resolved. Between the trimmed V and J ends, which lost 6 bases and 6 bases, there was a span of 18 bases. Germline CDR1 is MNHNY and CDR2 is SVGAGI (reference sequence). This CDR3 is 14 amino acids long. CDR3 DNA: TGTGCCAGCAGCCAAGGAAGTTACAGCTGCGAGCAGTACTTC. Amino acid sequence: CASSQGSYSCEQYF.

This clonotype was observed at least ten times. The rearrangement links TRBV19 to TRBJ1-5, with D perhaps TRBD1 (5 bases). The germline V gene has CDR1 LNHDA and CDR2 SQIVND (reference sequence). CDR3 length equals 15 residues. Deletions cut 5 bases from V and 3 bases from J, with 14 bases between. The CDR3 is CASSHPGSVNQPQHF. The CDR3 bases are TGTGCCAGTAGTCATCCAGGGTCCGTCAATCAGCCCCAGCATTTT.

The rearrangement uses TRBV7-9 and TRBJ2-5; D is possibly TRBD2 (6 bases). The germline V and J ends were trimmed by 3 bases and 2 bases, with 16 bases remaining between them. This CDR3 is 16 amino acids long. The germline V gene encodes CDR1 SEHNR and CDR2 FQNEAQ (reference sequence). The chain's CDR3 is CASSLGTVLGQETQYF. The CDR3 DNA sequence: TGTGCCAGCAGCTTGGGGACTGTACTAGGGCAAGAGACCCAGTACTTC.

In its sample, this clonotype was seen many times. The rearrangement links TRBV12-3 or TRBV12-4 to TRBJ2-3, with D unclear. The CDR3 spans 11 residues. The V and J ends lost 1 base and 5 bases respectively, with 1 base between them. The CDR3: CASSLEDTQYF. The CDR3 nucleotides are TGTGCCAGCAGTTTAGAAGATACGCAGTATTTT.

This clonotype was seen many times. DNA of the CDR3: TGTGCCAGCAGTCGAAGGACAGGAAGGGTTGAAGCTTTCTTT. This encodes CASSRRTGRVEAFF. The chain recombines TRBV12-3 or TRBV12-4 with TRBJ1-1, with 7 bases identical to TRBD1. The V segment lost 5 bases and the J segment 7 bases; nucleotides outside the gene matches: 10. CDR3 length equals 14 residues.

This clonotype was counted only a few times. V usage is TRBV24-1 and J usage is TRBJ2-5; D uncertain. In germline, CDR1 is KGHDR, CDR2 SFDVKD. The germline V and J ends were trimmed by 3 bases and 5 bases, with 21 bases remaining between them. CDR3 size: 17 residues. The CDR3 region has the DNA TGTGCCACCAGTGATCCCCGTAGGGAAAACGATATTGAGACCCAGTACTTC. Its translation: CATSDPRRENDIETQYF.

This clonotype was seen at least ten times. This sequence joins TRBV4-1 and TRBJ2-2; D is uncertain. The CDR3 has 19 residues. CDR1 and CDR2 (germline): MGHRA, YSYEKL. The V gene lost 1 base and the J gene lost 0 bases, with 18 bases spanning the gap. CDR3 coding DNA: TGCGCCAGCAGCCAAGTCTTAGCTACTTTGTCGGCGAACACCGGGGAGCTGTTTTTT. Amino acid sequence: CASSQVLATLSANTGELFF.

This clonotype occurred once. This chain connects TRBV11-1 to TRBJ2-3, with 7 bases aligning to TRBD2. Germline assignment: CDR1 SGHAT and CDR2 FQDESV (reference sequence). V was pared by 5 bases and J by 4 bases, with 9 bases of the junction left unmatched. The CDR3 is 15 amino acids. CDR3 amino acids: CASSLGAGRADTQYF. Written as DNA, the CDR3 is TGTGCCAGCAGCCTAGGGGCAGGGAGGGCAGATACGCAGTATTTT.

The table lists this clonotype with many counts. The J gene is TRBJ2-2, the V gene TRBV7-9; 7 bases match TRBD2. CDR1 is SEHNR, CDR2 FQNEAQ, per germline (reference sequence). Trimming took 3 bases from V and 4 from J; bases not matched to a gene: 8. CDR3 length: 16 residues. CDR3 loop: CASSLAGAISTGELFF. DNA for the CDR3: TGTGCCAGCAGCTTGGCGGGAGCCATAAGCACCGGGGAGCTGTTTTTT.

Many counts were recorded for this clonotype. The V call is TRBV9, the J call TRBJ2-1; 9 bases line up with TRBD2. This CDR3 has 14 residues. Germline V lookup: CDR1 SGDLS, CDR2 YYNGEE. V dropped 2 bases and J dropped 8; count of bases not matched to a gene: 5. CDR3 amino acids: CASSVWREGDEQFF. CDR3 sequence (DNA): TGTGCCAGCAGCGTCTGGCGGGAGGGAGATGAGCAGTTCTTC.

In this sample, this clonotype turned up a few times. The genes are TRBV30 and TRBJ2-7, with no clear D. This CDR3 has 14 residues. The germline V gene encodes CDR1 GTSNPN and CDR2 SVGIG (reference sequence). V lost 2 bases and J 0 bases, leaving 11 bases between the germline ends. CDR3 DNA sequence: TGTGCCTGGAGTTCGGGTATAAGCTCCTACGAGCAGTACTTC. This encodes CAWSSGISSYEQYF.

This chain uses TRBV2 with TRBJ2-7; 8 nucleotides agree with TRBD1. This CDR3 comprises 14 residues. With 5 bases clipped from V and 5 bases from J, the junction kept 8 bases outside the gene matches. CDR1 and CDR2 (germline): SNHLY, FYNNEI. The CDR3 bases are TGTGCCAGCAGTTTCGGGACAGGTGGCGACGAGCAGTACTTC. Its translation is CASSFGTGGDEQYF.

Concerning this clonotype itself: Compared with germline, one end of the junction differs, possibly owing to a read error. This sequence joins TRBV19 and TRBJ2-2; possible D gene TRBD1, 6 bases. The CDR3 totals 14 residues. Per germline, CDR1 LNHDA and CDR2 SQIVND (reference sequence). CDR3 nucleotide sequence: TGTGCCATTAGTATTTTACAGGGATCCGGGGAGCTGTTTTTT. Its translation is CAISILQGSGELFF.

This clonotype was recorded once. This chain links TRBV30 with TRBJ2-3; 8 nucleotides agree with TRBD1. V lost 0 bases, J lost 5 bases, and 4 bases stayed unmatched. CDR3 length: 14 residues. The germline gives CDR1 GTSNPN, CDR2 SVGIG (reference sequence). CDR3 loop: CAWSVRGQKDTQYF. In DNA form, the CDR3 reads TGTGCCTGGAGTGTCAGGGGGCAGAAAGATACGCAGTATTTT.

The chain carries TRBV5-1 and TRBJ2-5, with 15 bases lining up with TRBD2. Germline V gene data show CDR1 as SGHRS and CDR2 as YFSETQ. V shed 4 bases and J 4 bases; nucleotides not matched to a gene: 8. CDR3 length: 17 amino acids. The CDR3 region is CASSPQPGLAGGETQYF. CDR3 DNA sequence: TGCGCCAGCAGCCCCCAACCGGGACTAGCGGGAGGAGAGACCCAGTACTTC.

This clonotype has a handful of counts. In nucleotides, the CDR3 is TGTGCCAGCTCCGGACAGGTGAACACTGAAGCTTTCTTT. This encodes CASSGQVNTEAFF. This chain links TRBV18 with TRBJ1-1, with TRBD1 matching 7 bases. CDR1 KGHSH and CDR2 LQKENI come from the germline V gene. The CDR3 covers 13 residues. Trimming cost V 6 bases and J 0 bases; bases outside gene matches: 1. Complete variable domain (other parts from reference TRBV18 and TRBJ1-1): NAGVMQNPRHLVRRRGQEARLRCSPMKGHSHVYWYRQLPEEGLKFMVYLQKENIIDESGMPKERFSAEFPKEGPSILRIQQVVRGDSAAYFCASSGQVNTEAFFGQGTRLTVV.

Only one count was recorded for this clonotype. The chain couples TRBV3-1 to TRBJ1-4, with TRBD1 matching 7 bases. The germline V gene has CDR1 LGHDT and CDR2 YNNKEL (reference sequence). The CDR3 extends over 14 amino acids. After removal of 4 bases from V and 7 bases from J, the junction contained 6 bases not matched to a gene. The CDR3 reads CASSRQGRREKLFF. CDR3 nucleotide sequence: TGTGCCAGCAGCCGACAGGGTCGGCGTGAAAAACTGTTTTTT.